A selection of T cell receptor beta chains follows, all from one sample in a study of T-cell reconstitution after alpha-beta-depleted transplantation in children. TCRdb reprocessed the PCR reads with MiXCR, giving one entry per CDR3 protein. The sample has around 380,000 distinct CDR3 sequences; around 9.9% are singletons. The source was PBMCs from the stem cell graft donor, collected from the stem cell graft. The receptors were gathered from a human donor who donated a stem cell graft to a child with acute myeloid leukemia. The CDR3 runs from the conserved cysteine through the conserved F or W. Fields, in order: J gene, D gene, clone size, V gene, CDR3 DNA, CDR3 protein. The D gene is left open where the match is weak. Rows give clone size only sometimes, using once, few, many, or a class for an expanded clone.

TRBJ1-2,NA,few,TRBV27,TGTGCCAGCAGTACACGCCGGGACACGACTAACTATGGCTACACCTTC,CASSTRRDTTNYGYTF
TRBJ2-1,NA,NA,TRBV6-1,TGTGCCAGCAGTGAAGAATTGAGAGTTAGCTCCTACAATGAGCAGTTCTTC,CASSEELRVSSYNEQFF
TRBJ2-2,TRBD2,many,TRBV20-1,TGCAGTGCTACGACTAGCGGGGGGCCGACCGGGGAGCTGTTTTTT,CSATTSGGPTGELFF
TRBJ2-3,NA,many,TRBV6-2/TRBV6-3,TGTGCCAGCAGCGATTCAGATACGCAGTATTTT,CASSDSDTQYF
TRBJ2-5,NA,NA,TRBV30,TGTGCCTGGAGTCACGAACAGGGAACCCAGTACTTC,CAWSHEQGTQYF
TRBJ2-2,NA,few,TRBV29-1,TGCAGCGTCGGCTTTTCGAACACCGGGGAGCTGTTTTTT,CSVGFSNTGELFF
TRBJ1-1,NA,many,TRBV5-1,TGCGCCAGCAGCTTACAACCGGGACATCAGAACACTGAAGCTTTCTTT,CASSLQPGHQNTEAFF
TRBJ2-5,NA,NA,TRBV15,TGTGCCACCAGCAGAGTAGATTCAGAGACCCAGTACTTC,CATSRVDSETQYF
TRBJ2-5,TRBD2,few,TRBV4-1,TGCGCCAGCGCAGGACTAGCGGGGCGTCAAGAGACCCAGTACTTC,CASAGLAGRQETQYF
TRBJ2-4,TRBD2,few,TRBV7-9,TGTGCCAGCAGCTTATGGGCTAGCGGGTTAGCCAAAAACATTCAGTACTTC,CASSLWASGLAKNIQYF
TRBJ1-4,NA,NA,TRBV5-1,TGCGCCAGCAGCCAGTCAGGGGAGGGTGAAAAACTGTTTTTT,CASSQSGEGEKLFF
TRBJ2-1,TRBD2,NA,TRBV20-1,TGCAGTGCGACTAGCGGGAGGATCGATGAGCAGTTCTTC,CSATSGRIDEQFF
TRBJ2-5,NA,few,TRBV18,TGTGCCAGCTCCCTCCCGGTTCAAGAGACCCAGTACTTC,CASSLPVQETQYF
TRBJ2-1,NA,few,TRBV9,TGTGCCAGCAGCGTAGAGGCGAGCTCCTACAATGAGCAGTTCTTC,CASSVEASSYNEQFF
TRBJ2-2,NA,NA,TRBV7-2,TGTGCCAGCAGCTACACCTCGTGCGGGGAGCTGTTTTTT,CASSYTSCGELFF
TRBJ1-5,NA,few,TRBV12-3/TRBV12-4,TGTGCCAGCAGTTACCAGGAAAATCAGCCCCAGCATTTT,CASSYQENQPQHF
TRBJ2-4,NA,NA,TRBV20-1,TGCAGTGCTAAGGACCTGGGAAACATTCAGTACTTC,CSAKDLGNIQYF
TRBJ2-2,TRBD1,NA,TRBV5-5,TGTGCCAGCAGCCCGGTGGGACAGGGAACCGGGGAGCTGTTTTTT,CASSPVGQGTGELFF
TRBJ2-5,NA,few,TRBV9,TGTGCCAGCAGCGTAGGGCTCAAAGAGACCCAGTACTTC,CASSVGLKETQYF
TRBJ1-1,NA,many,TRBV29-1,TGCAGCGTTTACAGGGATACTGAAGCTTTCTTT,CSVYRDTEAFF
TRBJ2-5,TRBD2,NA,TRBV5-1,TGCGCCAGCAGCTTGGCCAATAGGTGGCTAGCGGAAGAGACCCAGTACTTC,CASSLANRWLAEETQYF
TRBJ1-5,TRBD1,few,TRBV4-1,TGCGCCAGCAGCCAGTCCGACAGGGGAGGATATCAGCCCCAGCATTTT,CASSQSDRGGYQPQHF
TRBJ1-4,NA,many,TRBV27,TGTGCCAGCAGTTTTGTGGGCTCGGATGAAAAACTGTTTTTT,CASSFVGSDEKLFF
TRBJ1-5,NA,few,TRBV5-5,TGTGCCAGCAGCTCCTGGACAGTAAATCAGCCCCAGCATTTT,CASSSWTVNQPQHF